These 10 T cell receptor beta chains originate from one sample sequenced in a study of regulatory T cells in long-lasting Graves disease. Through Arm-PCR of CDR3 regions and iRepertoire HTBI primers, TCR beta libraries were built. MiXCR was run by TCRdb on the multiplex PCR reads, yielding one entry per CDR3 protein. The sample lists roughly 400,000 distinct CDR3 sequences; 21% were seen once. Time point noted: persistent/refractory GD, antithyroid drugs over 5 years with positive TRAb. With RNA extracted from PBMCs as input, the TCR library was made. Sequences were derived from peripheral blood mononuclear cells (PBMCs), sampled when the disease was refractory, from a patient treated with antithyroid drugs. These TCRs come from a female donor with Graves disease.

In its sample, this clonotype was seen many times. V usage is TRBV28 and J usage is TRBJ2-2; possibly TRBD1 for D (6 bases). Germline lookup yields CDR1 MDHEN and CDR2 SYDVKM. The V gene lost 5 bases and the J gene lost 4 bases, with 11 bases spanning the gap. The CDR3 contains 14 residues. CDR3: CASSPQGRTGELFF. CDR3 DNA sequence: TGTGCCAGCAGTCCACAGGGTCGCACCGGGGAGCTGTTTTTT. Together with reference TRBV28 and TRBJ2-2, the CDR3 gives the full variable domain: DVKVTQSSRYLVKRTGEKVFLECVQDMDHENMFWYRQDPGLGLRLIYFSYDVKMKEKGDIPEGYSVSREKKERFSLILESASTNQTSMYLCASSPQGRTGELFFGEGSRLTVL.

This chain uses TRBV5-1 with TRBJ2-3, with D possibly matching TRBD1 (6 bases). Trimming took off 0 bases at V and 6 bases at J, with 17 bases between the two ends. Per the germline V gene, CDR1 is SGHRS and CDR2 is YFSETQ. CDR3 length: 16 amino acids. The CDR3 spells CASSLETGKWGDTQYF. The CDR3 DNA reads TGCGCCAGCAGCTTGGAAACAGGGAAATGGGGGGATACGCAGTATTTT.

This clonotype was recorded a few times. The chain carries TRBV18 and TRBJ2-3; D gene ambiguous. Germline CDR1 is KGHSH and CDR2 is LQKENI. The CDR3 has 15 amino acids. V dropped 5 bases and J dropped 2 bases, with 14 bases sitting between them. This chain's CDR3 is CASSGPGLYTDTQYF. CDR3 bases: TGTGCCAGCTCAGGACCCGGGTTGTACACAGATACGCAGTATTTT.

On this clonotype: A much larger clone is a single base away; this may be a read error. The CDR3 protein is CASSLKYSDQPQHF. The CDR3 region has the DNA TGTGCCAGCAGTTTGAAGTATAGCGATCAGCCCCAGCATTTT. V gene TRBV28 combines with J gene TRBJ1-5; no firm D call. The CDR3 is made up of 14 amino acids. The germline gives CDR1 MDHEN, CDR2 SYDVKM.

This clonotype was picked up many times. The CDR3 DNA sequence: TGTGCCAGCAGCCAAGACCTGGGACTAGCGGGACCTAACACCGGGGAGCTGTTTTTT. Translating gives CASSQDLGLAGPNTGELFF. This chain connects TRBV3-1 to TRBJ2-2, with 13 bases identical to TRBD2. Germline lookup yields CDR1 LGHDT and CDR2 YNNKEL (reference sequence). V gave up 0 bases and J gave up 2 bases; unmatched junction bases: 6. CDR3 length: 19 residues.

The gene calls are TRBV18 and TRBJ2-1, with TRBD2 matching over 13 bases. The germline gives CDR1 KGHSH, CDR2 LQKENI. J lost 15 bases, V lost 3 bases, and 17 bases had no gene match. The CDR3 is 17 amino acids. CDR3 sequence reads: CASSPSGTSGTPGAVFF. The CDR3 DNA follows: TGTGCCAGCTCACCTTCCGGGACTAGCGGGACGCCGGGTGCTGTGTTCTTC.

Only a few counts were recorded for this clonotype. The chain is built from TRBV5-1 and TRBJ1-1; D is unresolved. CDR1 is SGHRS, CDR2 YFSETQ, per germline. The CDR3 spans 14 residues. V was shortened by 1 base and J by 0 bases, with 7 bases between the two germline ends. The CDR3 loop is CASSLLGLNTEAFF. CDR3 DNA: TGCGCCAGCAGCTTGTTGGGCCTGAACACTGAAGCTTTCTTT.

The table lists this clonotype with a few counts. V gene TRBV20-1 combines with J gene TRBJ2-7; possible D gene TRBD2, 5 bases. This CDR3 has 16 amino acids. CDR1 DFQATT and CDR2 SNEGSKA come from the germline V gene (reference sequence). Trimming left V 2 bases short and J 0 bases short, with 17 bases between. The CDR3 sequence is CSARSKTTPSSYEQYF. The DNA of the CDR3 is TGCAGTGCTAGATCTAAGACTACGCCGAGCTCCTACGAGCAGTACTTC.

The table lists this clonotype with a few counts. The chain uses TRBV18 and TRBJ1-6; tentatively, D is TRBD1 (6 bases). This CDR3 region has 15 residues. Per the germline V gene, CDR1 is KGHSH and CDR2 is LQKENI. Deletions cut 2 bases from V and 10 bases from J, with 15 bases between. The CDR3, as DNA: TGTGCCAGCTCACCAGAGAGAGGGGGAGGATCACCCCTCCACTTT. Its protein product is CASSPERGGGSPLHF. The complete variable domain, with remaining parts taken from reference TRBV18 and TRBJ1-6, reads NAGVMQNPRHLVRRRGQEARLRCSPMKGHSHVYWYRQLPEEGLKFMVYLQKENIIDESGMPKERFSAEFPKEGPSILRIQQVVRGDSAAYFCASSPERGGGSPLHFGNGTRLTVT.

Points on this clonotype: This may be a read error: a much more frequent sequence differs by one nucleotide. This chain uses TRBV12-3 or TRBV12-4 with TRBJ1-4; D is possibly TRBD1 (6 bases). The CDR3 spans 11 residues. The CDR3 reads CTSTQGEKLFF. CDR3 nucleotide sequence: TGTACCAGCACACAGGGTGAAAAACTGTTTTTT.